This is a list of T cell receptor beta chains from one sample in a study of beta chain features in type 1 diabetes. Generated by immunoSEQ multiplex PCR, the TCRdb table keeps only in-frame clones and is missing some. The sample consists of 150,000 to 170,000 clones, over 7.5% of them appearing once. Sequenced input: central memory CD4+ T cells from blood. These receptors were collected from a young man in good health. Both conserved end residues are part of each CDR3. D genes are given only for firm matches. Size is stated for part of the rows, as once, few or many counts, or as a class when the clone is expanded.

abundance | j_gene | v_gene | d_gene | CDR3nt | CDR3aa
- | TRBJ2-1 | TRBV18 | TRBD2 | TGTGCCAGCTCACCGCGGACTAGCGGGTTAGGCAATGAGCAGTTCTTC | CASSPRTSGLGNEQFF
- | TRBJ1-1 | TRBV28 | - | TGTGCCAGCAGCCAAGGGGTCGGGAACACTGAAGCTTTCTTT | CASSQGVGNTEAFF
many | TRBJ2-5 | TRBV4-3 | - | TGCGCCAGCAGCCAACGCGAGCGCGGGGAGACCCAGTACTTC | CASSQRERGETQYF
- | TRBJ2-1 | TRBV15 | TRBD2 | TGTGCCACCAGCAGGGACATGAGCGGGACTAGTAGGGTTAATGAGCAGTTCTTC | CATSRDMSGTSRVNEQFF
- | TRBJ2-5 | TRBV6-1 | - | TGTGCCAGCAGTTGGGAACAGGGCGAAGAGACCCAGTACTTC | CASSWEQGEETQYF
- | TRBJ2-3 | TRBV28 | - | TGTGCCAGCAGTCCTTCTAGCACAGATACGCAGTATTTT | CASSPSSTDTQYF
few | TRBJ2-4 | TRBV19 | TRBD2 | TGTGCCAGTAGTATAATAGCGGGGGTAGCCAAAAACATTCAGTACTTC | CASSIIAGVAKNIQYF
few | TRBJ1-5 | TRBV6-1 | - | TGTGCCAGCAGGCCGACAGGATTTAGCAATCAGCCCCAGCATTTT | CASRPTGFSNQPQHF
few | TRBJ2-1 | TRBV5-1 | - | TGCGCCAGCAGATCTACGGGACACTCCTACAATGAGCAGTTCTTC | CASRSTGHSYNEQFF
- | TRBJ2-1 | TRBV18 | TRBD2 | TGTGCCAGCTCACCACCCAGCGGGAGCACCAATGAGCAGTTCTTC | CASSPPSGSTNEQFF
- | TRBJ2-2 | TRBV27 | TRBD1 | TGTGCCAGCAGTCCATGGACAGGGGGGATCAGCGGGGAGCTGTTTTTT | CASSPWTGGISGELFF
few | TRBJ1-1 | TRBV5-6 | - | TGTGCCAGCAGCATGATACAGGGAGTCACTTTGAACACTGAAGCTTTCTTT | CASSMIQGVTLNTEAFF
once | TRBJ2-1 | TRBV10-3 | TRBD2 | TGTGCCATCTCCGAGCCCTCTGGACTAGCGGGGGGAAATGAGCAGTTCTTC | CAISEPSGLAGGNEQFF
few | TRBJ2-3 | TRBV29-1 | TRBD1 | TGCAGCGTTGGGGGGGGACAGGGGGCCCGCACAGATACGCAGTATTTT | CSVGGGQGARTDTQYF
many | TRBJ2-5 | TRBV6-1 | TRBD1 | TGTGCCAGCAGTGAAACAGGGGACGAGACCCAGTACTTC | CASSETGDETQYF
few | TRBJ1-1 | TRBV13 | - | TGTGCCAGCAGCTTAATCAGGGCCACGGACACTGAAGCTTTCTTT | CASSLIRATDTEAFF
few | TRBJ1-1 | TRBV18 | - | TGTGCCAGCTCACCACCGGGTGTAAGGAGTAACACTGAAGCTTTCTTT | CASSPPGVRSNTEAFF
few | TRBJ1-1 | TRBV9 | - | TGTGCCAGCAGCGTAGCTACGGGAGGGGCCAACACTGAAGCTTTCTTT | CASSVATGGANTEAFF
few | TRBJ2-3 | TRBV7-3 | TRBD2 | TGTGCCAGCAGCTTACACGGGGGGGCTGGTGCAGATACGCAGTATTTT | CASSLHGGAGADTQYF
- | TRBJ2-3 | TRBV7-2 | TRBD2 | TGTGCCAGCAGCTATAGGAGCGGGGGAAGCGATACGCAGTATTTT | CASSYRSGGSDTQYF
few | TRBJ2-1 | TRBV4-1 | TRBD2 | TGCGCCAGCAGCCAAGAGGGGACTAGTATTACCCCCTACAATGAGCAGTTCTTC | CASSQEGTSITPYNEQFF
many | TRBJ2-7 | TRBV18 | - | TGTGCCAGCTCACCAGGCCAGGGTGCCTACGAGCAGTACTTC | CASSPGQGAYEQYF
- | TRBJ2-3 | TRBV5-1 | - | TGCGCCAGCAGCTTGGTCAGGGGGGCAGATACGCAGTATTTT | CASSLVRGADTQYF
many | TRBJ1-2 | TRBV27 | TRBD1 | TGTGCCAGCAGTCGCAGACAGGGGGCGAATTACTATGGCTACACCTTC | CASSRRQGANYYGYTF
- | TRBJ2-2 | TRBV19 | TRBD1 | TGTGCCAGTAGGACATCCGGGACAGGGGCCGGGGAGCTGTTTTTT | CASRTSGTGAGELFF
few | TRBJ1-1 | TRBV7-8 | - | TGTGCCAGCAGCCCACCCTTGAGGTTCCGGGGGGCCGGACCTGAAGCTTTCTTT | CASSPPLRFRGAGPEAFF
few | TRBJ1-1 | TRBV5-4 | - | TGTGCCAGCAGCTTGGCCCCGTTGGGGGGGGAAGCTTTCTTT | CASSLAPLGGEAFF
many | TRBJ2-7 | TRBV27 | - | TGTGCCAGCAGTAAGGGGGGGTACGAGCAGTACTTC | CASSKGGYEQYF
few | TRBJ1-5 | TRBV9 | - | TGTGCCAGCAGCAGGGACAACTTGAAGCCCCAGCATTTT | CASSRDNLKPQHF
- | TRBJ1-6 | TRBV28 | - | TGTGCCAGCAGTTTCGAGGCCTCCTATAATTCACCCCTCCACTTT | CASSFEASYNSPLHF
few | TRBJ1-5 | TRBV7-3 | - | TGTGCCAGCAGCTTAAATAGCAACGGGCCCCAGCATTTT | CASSLNSNGPQHF
few | TRBJ1-5 | TRBV30 | TRBD1 | TGTGCCTGGAGTTTTCCGACAGGGGGCTACGACAATCAGCCCCAGCATTTT | CAWSFPTGGYDNQPQHF
- | TRBJ2-1 | TRBV4-2 | TRBD2 | TGTGCCAGCAGCCAACCCCGGGGGGGGGCCGATGAGCAGTTCTTC | CASSQPRGGADEQFF
few | TRBJ2-3 | TRBV29-1 | TRBD2 | TGCAGCGTCTCGACTAGCGGGGGCACAGATACGCAGTATTTT | CSVSTSGGTDTQYF
- | TRBJ2-4 | TRBV6-6 | - | TGTGCCAGCAGTCACAGGCTCGGGGCCAAAAACATTCAGTACTTC | CASSHRLGAKNIQYF
few | TRBJ1-2 | TRBV19 | - | TGTGCCAGTAGTCCCTCGTCCCTGCGGACAGAGAACTATGGCTACACCTTC | CASSPSSLRTENYGYTF
few | TRBJ2-5 | TRBV7-3 | - | TGTGCCAGCAGCTCCTATGGGGGGGAGACCCAGTACTTC | CASSSYGGETQYF